Presented here are 6 T cell receptor beta chains from one specimen sequenced in a study of T cell responses to AZD1222 COVID-19 vaccine. Libraries were prepared by immunoSEQ multiplex PCR; TCRdb keeps only in-frame clonotypes and omits some of them. The repertoire has fewer than 200,000 clones, 85% to 95% of them found once; the top ten carry 1% to 1.5%. Sequencing was performed on peripheral blood, taken on day 0 of AZD1222 vaccination. These receptors all come from an adult in good health.

The chain combines TRBV2 with TRBJ2-7; 8 positions agree with TRBD1. The CDR3 has 17 residues. J was trimmed by 1 base and V by 1 base; bases with no gene match: 9. In germline, CDR1 is SNHLY, CDR2 FYNNEI. The CDR3 region is CASSEGLMDRVSYEQYF. As DNA, the CDR3 is TGTGCCAGCAGTGAAGGCCTGATGGACAGGGTTTCCTACGAGCAGTACTTC.

This clone showed up just once. The V call is TRBV5-5, the J call TRBJ1-2, with 8 bases lining up with TRBD1. The CDR3 is 13 amino acids. The V gene end was trimmed by 4 bases and the J gene end by 4 bases; junction bases not matched to a gene: 3. Per germline, CDR1 SGHKS and CDR2 YYEKEE (reference sequence). CDR3 DNA: TGTGCCAGCAGCCCAGGGGGCGGCTATGGCTACACCTTC. Translated, it gives CASSPGGGYGYTF. Combining the CDR3 with reference TRBV5-5 and TRBJ1-2 gives the whole variable domain DAGVTQSPTHLIKTRGQQVTLRCSPISGHKSVSWYQQVLGQGPQFIFQYYEKEERGRGNFPDRFSARQFPNYSSELNVNALLLGDSALYLCASSPGGGYGYTFGSGTRLTVV.

J is TRBJ1-1 and V is TRBV27; D may be TRBD1 (6 bases). Germline CDR1 MNHEY, CDR2 SMNVEV (reference sequence). This CDR3 spans 12 amino acids. Deletions cut 7 bases from V and 4 bases from J, with 10 bases between. The CDR3 nucleotides are TGTGCCAGCAAACAGGGTTTCACTGAAGCTTTCTTT. This gives the protein CASKQGFTEAFF.

The chain has TRBV7-9 and TRBJ2-3; 7 bases fit TRBD1. V lost 3 bases and J lost 6; bases outside the gene matches: 6. The germline gives CDR1 SEHNR, CDR2 FQNEAQ (reference sequence). The CDR3 runs to 14 residues. CDR3 sequence reads: CASSFPDRDDTQYF. CDR3 DNA sequence: TGTGCCAGCAGCTTCCCCGACAGGGATGATACGCAGTATTTT.

Written as DNA, the CDR3 is TGTGCCAGCAGCGACAGCACCGGGACAGACCACCTGAGTAACTATGGCTACACCTTC. It is translated as CASSDSTGTDHLSNYGYTF. The chain links TRBV9 to TRBJ1-2, with 7 bases lining up with TRBD1. The V gene end was trimmed by 3 bases and the J gene end by 1 base; junction bases not matched to a gene: 18. CDR1 is SGDLS and CDR2 is YYNGEE in the germline V gene. The CDR3 spans 19 residues.

The gene calls are TRBV5-1 and TRBJ1-1; D gene ambiguous. CDR3 length equals 17 residues. The germline V gene has CDR1 SGHRS and CDR2 YFSETQ. V was trimmed by 3 bases and J by 1 base, leaving 19 bases between them. CDR3 sequence reads: CASSSSVGLGTNTEAFF. CDR3 nucleotide sequence: TGCGCCAGCAGCTCCAGTGTAGGGCTGGGTACGAACACTGAAGCTTTCTTT.